This section outlines one TCR beta chain sequence together with its context. The sample belongs to a study of shared T cell receptors in the human thymus. The repertoire was sequenced with immunoSEQ multiplex PCR; TCRdb's copy has only in-frame clones and lacks some. Of over 650,000 clones in the sample, around 87% were seen once. This CDR3 region has 11 residues. V lost 6 bases and J 8 bases, leaving 13 bases between the germline ends. CDR1 and CDR2 from the germline V gene are DFQATT and SNEGSKA (reference sequence). These data also formed part of another study, on human thymus T cells. That source adds: Resections from corrective heart surgery supplied the thymus tissue. Unrelated individuals had highly overlapping thymic repertoires, as reported in related research.

The sample comprised thymocytes. This sequence was found in a boy under three years old with a congenital heart defect. The gene calls are TRBV20-1 and TRBJ1-2; perhaps TRBD1 as D (6 bases). The CDR3 DNA reads as TGCAGTGCCGCAGGACAGTCGGGCTACACCTTC. Translated: CSAAGQSGYTF.